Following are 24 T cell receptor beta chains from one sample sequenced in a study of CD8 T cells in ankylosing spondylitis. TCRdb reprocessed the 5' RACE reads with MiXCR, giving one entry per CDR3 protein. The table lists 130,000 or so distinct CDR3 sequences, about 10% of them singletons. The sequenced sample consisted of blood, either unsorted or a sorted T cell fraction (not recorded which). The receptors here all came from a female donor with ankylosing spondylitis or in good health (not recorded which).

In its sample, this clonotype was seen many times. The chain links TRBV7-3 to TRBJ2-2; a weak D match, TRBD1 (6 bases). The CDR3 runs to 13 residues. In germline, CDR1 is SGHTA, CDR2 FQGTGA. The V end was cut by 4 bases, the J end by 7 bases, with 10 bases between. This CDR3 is CASSSDRSGELFF. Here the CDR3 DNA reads TGTGCCAGCAGCTCGGACAGAAGCGGGGAGCTGTTTTTT.

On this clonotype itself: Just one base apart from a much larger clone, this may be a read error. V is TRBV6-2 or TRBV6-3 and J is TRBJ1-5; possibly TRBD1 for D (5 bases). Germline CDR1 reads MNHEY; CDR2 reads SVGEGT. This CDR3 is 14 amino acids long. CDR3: CTSSGQGGLQPQHF. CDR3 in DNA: TGTACCAGCAGTGGCCAGGGAGGCCTTCAGCCCCAGCATTTT.

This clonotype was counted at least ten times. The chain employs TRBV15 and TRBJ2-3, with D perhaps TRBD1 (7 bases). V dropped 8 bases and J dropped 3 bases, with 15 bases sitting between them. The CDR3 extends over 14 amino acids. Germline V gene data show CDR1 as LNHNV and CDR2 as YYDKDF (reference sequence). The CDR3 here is CATARDRITDTQYF. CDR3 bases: TGTGCCACCGCGCGGGACAGAATAACAGATACGCAGTATTTT.

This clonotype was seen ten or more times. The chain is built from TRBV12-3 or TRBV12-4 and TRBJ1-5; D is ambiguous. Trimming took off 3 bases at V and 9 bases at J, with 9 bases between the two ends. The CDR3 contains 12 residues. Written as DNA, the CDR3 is TGTGCCAGCAGTTTCCCTTTGAGGCCCCAGCATTTT. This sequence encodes CASSFPLRPQHF.

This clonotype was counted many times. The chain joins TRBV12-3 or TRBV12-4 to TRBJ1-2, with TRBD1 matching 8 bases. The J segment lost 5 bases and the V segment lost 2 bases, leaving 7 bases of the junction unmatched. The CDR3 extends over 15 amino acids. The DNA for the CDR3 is TGTGCCAGCAGTTTAAACCAGGGGGCCGGGTATGGCTACACCTTC. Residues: CASSLNQGAGYGYTF.

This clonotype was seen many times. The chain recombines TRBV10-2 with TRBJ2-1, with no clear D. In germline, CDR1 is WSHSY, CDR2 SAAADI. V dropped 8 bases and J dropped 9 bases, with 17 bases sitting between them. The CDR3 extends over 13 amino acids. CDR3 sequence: CASEGRLGSEQFF. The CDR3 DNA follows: TGCGCCAGCGAAGGACGGTTAGGTAGTGAGCAGTTCTTC.

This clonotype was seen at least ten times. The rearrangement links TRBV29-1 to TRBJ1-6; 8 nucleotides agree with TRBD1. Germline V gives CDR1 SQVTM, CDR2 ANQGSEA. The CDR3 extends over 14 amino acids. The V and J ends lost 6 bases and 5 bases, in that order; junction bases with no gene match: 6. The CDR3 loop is CSVQGAGDNSPLHF. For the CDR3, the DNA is TGCAGCGTCCAGGGGGCTGGGGATAATTCACCCCTCCACTTT.

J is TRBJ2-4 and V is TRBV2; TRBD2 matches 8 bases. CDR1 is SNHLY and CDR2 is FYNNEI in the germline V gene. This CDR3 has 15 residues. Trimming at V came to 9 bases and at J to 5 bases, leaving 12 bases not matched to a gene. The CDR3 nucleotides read TGTGCCAGATCTCTCTCAGCGGGGGATCAAAACATTCAGTACTTC. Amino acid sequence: CARSLSAGDQNIQYF.

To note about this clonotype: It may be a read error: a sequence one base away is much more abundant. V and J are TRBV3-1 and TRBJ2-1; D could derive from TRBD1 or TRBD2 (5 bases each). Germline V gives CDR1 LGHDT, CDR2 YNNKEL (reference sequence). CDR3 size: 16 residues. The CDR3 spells CACSQENGDGLYEQFF. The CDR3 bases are TGTGCCTGCAGCCAAGAAAACGGGGACGGCCTATACGAGCAGTTCTTC.

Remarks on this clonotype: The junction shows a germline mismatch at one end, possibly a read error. The CDR3 DNA is TGTGCCGGCAGGACAGCGGGAGCGGGGGGCAATGAGCAGTTCTTC. This codes for CAGRTAGAGGNEQFF. The chain recombines TRBV7-2 with TRBJ2-1; 9 bases map to TRBD2. The CDR3 has 15 amino acids. Germline V lookup: CDR1 SGHTA, CDR2 FQGNSA.

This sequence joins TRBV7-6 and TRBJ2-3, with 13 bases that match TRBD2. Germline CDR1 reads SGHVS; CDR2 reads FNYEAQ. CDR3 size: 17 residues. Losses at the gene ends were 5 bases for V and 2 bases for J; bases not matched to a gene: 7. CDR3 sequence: CASSRGLAGTFTDTQYF. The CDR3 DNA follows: TGTGCCAGCAGCCGGGGACTAGCGGGGACCTTCACAGATACGCAGTATTTT.

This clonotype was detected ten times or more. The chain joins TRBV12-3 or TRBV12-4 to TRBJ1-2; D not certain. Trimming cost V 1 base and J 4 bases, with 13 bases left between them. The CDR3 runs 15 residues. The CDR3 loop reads CASSLGAPESYGYTF. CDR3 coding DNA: TGTGCCAGCAGTTTAGGTGCACCGGAGAGCTATGGCTACACCTTC.

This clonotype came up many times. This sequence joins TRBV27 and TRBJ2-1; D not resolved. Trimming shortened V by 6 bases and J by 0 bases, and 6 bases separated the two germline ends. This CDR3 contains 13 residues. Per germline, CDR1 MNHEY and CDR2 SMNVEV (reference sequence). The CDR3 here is CASSWGSYNEQFF. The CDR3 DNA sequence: TGTGCCAGCAGCTGGGGCTCCTACAATGAGCAGTTCTTC.

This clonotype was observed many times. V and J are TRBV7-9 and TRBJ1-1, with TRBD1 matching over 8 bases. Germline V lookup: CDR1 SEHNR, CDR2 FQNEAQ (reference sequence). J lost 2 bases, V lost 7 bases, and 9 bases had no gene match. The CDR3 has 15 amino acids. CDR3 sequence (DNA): TGTGCCAGCAATCTAGAGGACAGGGTAAACACTGAAGCTTTCTTT. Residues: CASNLEDRVNTEAFF.

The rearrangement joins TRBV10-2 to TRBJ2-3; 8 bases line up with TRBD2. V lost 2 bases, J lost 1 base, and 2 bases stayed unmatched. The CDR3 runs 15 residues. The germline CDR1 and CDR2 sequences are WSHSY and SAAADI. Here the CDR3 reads CASSEGSGGTDTQYF. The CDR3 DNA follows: TGCGCCAGCAGTGAGGGTAGCGGGGGCACAGATACGCAGTATTTT.

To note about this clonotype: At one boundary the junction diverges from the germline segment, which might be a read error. CDR3 DNA sequence: TGTGACAGCAGCTTACAGGATACGCAGTATTTT. This codes for CDSSLQDTQYF. The chain carries TRBV7-2 and TRBJ2-3; D gene uncertain. Germline assignment: CDR1 SGHTA and CDR2 FQGNSA. This CDR3 spans 11 amino acids. Full variable domain (remainder filled in from reference TRBV7-2 and TRBJ2-3): GAGVSQSPSNKVTEKGKDVELRCDPISGHTALYWYRQSLGQGLEFLIYFQGNSAPDKSGLPSDRFSAERTGGSVSTLTIQRTQQEDSAVYLCDSSLQDTQYFGPGTRLTVL.

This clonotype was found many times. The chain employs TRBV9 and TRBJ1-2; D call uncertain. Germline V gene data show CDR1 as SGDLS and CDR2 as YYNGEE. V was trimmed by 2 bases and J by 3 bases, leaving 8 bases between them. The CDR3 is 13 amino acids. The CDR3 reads CASSVDGDYGYTF. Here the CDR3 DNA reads TGTGCCAGCAGCGTTGACGGAGACTATGGCTACACCTTC.

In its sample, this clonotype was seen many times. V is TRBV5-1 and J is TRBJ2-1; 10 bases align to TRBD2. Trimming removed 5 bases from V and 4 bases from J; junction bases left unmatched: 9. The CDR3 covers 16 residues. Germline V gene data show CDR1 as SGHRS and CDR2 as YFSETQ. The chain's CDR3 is CASRFDQRGGYNEQFF. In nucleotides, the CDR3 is TGCGCCAGCAGATTCGACCAGCGGGGGGGTTACAATGAGCAGTTCTTC.

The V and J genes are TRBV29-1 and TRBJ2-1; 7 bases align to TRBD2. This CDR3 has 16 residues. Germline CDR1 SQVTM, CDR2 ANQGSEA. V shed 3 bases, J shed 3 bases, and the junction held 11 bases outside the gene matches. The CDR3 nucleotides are TGCAGCGTTGAGCCTAGAGCGGGGAGAGGCTACAATGAGCAGTTCTTC. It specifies CSVEPRAGRGYNEQFF.

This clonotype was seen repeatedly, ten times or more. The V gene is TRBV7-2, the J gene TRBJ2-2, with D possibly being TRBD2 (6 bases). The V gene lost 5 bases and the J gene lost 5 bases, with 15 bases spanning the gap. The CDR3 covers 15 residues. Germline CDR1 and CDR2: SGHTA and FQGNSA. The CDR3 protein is CASSPHGSGTGELFF. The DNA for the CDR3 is TGTGCCAGCAGCCCGCACGGGAGTGGGACCGGGGAGCTGTTTTTT.

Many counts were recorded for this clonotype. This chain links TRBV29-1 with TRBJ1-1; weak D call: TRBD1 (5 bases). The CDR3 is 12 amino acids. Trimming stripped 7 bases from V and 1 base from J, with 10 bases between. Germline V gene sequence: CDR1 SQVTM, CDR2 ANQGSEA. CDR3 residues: CSGGRANTEAFF. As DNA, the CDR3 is TGCAGCGGGGGACGGGCGAACACTGAAGCTTTCTTT. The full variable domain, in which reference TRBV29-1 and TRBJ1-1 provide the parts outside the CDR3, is SAVISQKPSRDICQRGTSLTIQCQVDSQVTMMFWYRQQPGQSLTLIATANQGSEATYESGFVIDKFPISRPNLTFSTLTVSNMSPEDSSIYLCSGGRANTEAFFGQGTRLTVV.

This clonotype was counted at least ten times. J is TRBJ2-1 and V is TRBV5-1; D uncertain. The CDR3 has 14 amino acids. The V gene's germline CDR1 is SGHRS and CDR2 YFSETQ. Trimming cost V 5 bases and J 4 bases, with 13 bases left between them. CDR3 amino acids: CASSLDTNYNEQFF. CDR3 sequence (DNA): TGCGCCAGCAGTCTTGACACCAATTACAATGAGCAGTTCTTC.

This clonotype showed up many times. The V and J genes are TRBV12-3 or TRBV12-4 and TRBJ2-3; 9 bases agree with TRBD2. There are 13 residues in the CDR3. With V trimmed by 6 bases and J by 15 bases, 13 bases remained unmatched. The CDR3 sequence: CASSHPASGIFYF. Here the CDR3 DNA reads TGTGCCAGCAGCCACCCAGCTAGCGGGATCTTCTATTTT.

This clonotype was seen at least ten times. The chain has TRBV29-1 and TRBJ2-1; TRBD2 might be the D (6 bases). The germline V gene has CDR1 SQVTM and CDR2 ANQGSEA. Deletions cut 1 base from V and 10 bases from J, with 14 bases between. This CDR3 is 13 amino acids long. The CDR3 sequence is CSVEVRTRGEQFF. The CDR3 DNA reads TGCAGCGTTGAAGTCCGGACTCGGGGGGAGCAGTTCTTC.